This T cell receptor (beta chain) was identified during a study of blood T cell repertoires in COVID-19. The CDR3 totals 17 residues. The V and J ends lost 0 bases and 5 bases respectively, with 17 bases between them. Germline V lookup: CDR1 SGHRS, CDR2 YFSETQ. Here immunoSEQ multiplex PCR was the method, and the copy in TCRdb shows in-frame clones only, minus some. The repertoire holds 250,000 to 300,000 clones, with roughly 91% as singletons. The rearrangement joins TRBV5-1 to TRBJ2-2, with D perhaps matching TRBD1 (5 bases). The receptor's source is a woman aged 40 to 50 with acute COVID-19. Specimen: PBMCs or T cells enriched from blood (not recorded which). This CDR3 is CASSLGGSSGRTGELFF. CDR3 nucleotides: TGCGCCAGCAGCTTGGGGGGCAGTTCAGGCCGGACCGGGGAGCTGTTTTTT.